Below, one T cell receptor (beta chain) is given with its context. The CDR3 contains 14 residues. Per germline, CDR1 MNHEY and CDR2 SVGAGI. Trimming shortened V by 10 bases and J by 0 bases, and 15 bases separated the two germline ends. Measured with immunoSEQ multiplex PCR; TCRdb has only the in-frame clones, and not every one. Of some 99,000 clones listed, 90% are singletons. The data originate from a study of control samples from healthy donors and cancer patients. The rearrangement uses TRBV6-5 and TRBJ1-1; D call uncertain. The specimen was blood. The receptor comes from a human donor in good health. The donor label of this sample is uncertain. CDR3 coding DNA: TGTGCCACTACCATTGGACGGATGAACACTGAAGCTTTCTTT. Protein: CATTIGRMNTEAFF.